Following are 12 T cell receptor beta chains from one sample sequenced in a study of T cell repertoires in cytomegalovirus infection. Via MiXCR, TCRdb re-called the reads, giving one row per CDR3 protein. In the table there are more than 250,000 distinct CDR3 sequences, around a quarter of which are singletons. These receptors' antigens are unknown. The sample here was cultured PBMCs, taken from culture after CMV antigen stimulation. Receptors were obtained from a human donor in good health (CMV status not recorded). Some clones in this sample may be carry-over from other donors' samples.

V and J are TRBV6-5 and TRBJ2-2; 7 positions agree with TRBD2. Germline values: CDR1 MNHEY, CDR2 SVGAGI. V was pared by 7 bases and J by 7 bases, with 18 bases of the junction left unmatched. CDR3 length equals 17 residues. The CDR3 nucleotides read TGTGCCAGCACAACTAAAGGCGGGAGCCTACTATACGGGGAGCTGTTTTTT. This codes for CASTTKGGSLLYGELFF.

The J gene is TRBJ1-1, the V gene TRBV7-2; possibly TRBD1 for D (6 bases). Trimming stripped 2 bases from V and 10 bases from J, with 14 bases between. Per germline, CDR1 SGHTA and CDR2 FQGNSA. The CDR3 covers 13 residues. The CDR3 DNA reads TGTGCCAGCAGCTTAAACAGGGATGGGGTAGCTTTCTTT. Protein sequence: CASSLNRDGVAFF.

The chain has TRBV5-1 and TRBJ2-1, with no clear D. Germline CDR1 and CDR2: SGHRS and YFSETQ. The CDR3 contains 14 residues. V lost 4 bases, J lost 8 bases, and 16 bases lay in between. CDR3 residues: CASSAGRLRDEQFF. As DNA, the CDR3 is TGCGCCAGCAGCGCCGGACGTCTAAGGGATGAGCAGTTCTTC.

This clonotype was found many times. This sequence joins TRBV25-1 and TRBJ2-5; D not resolved. The CDR3 is 14 residues long. CDR1 is MGHDK and CDR2 is SYGVNS in the germline V gene. V lost 8 bases and J lost 7, with 20 bases in between. CDR3 amino acids: CASAQLHLGGTQYF. In DNA, the CDR3 is TGTGCCAGCGCCCAGCTCCATTTAGGCGGGACCCAGTACTTC.

This clonotype was found a few times. The V gene is TRBV6-5, the J gene TRBJ1-2; 12 bases agree with TRBD1. V lost 2 bases and J lost 3; bases outside the gene matches: 4. Germline V lookup: CDR1 MNHEY, CDR2 SVGAGI. This CDR3 spans 16 amino acids. This chain's CDR3 is CASSYPGTGGDYGYTF. The CDR3 DNA reads as TGTGCCAGCAGTTACCCGGGGACAGGGGGCGACTATGGCTACACCTTC.

The sample holds a few counts of this clonotype. The rearrangement links TRBV7-2 to TRBJ2-3; D is perhaps TRBD2 (8 bases). Germline CDR1 is SGHTA and CDR2 is FQGNSA. CDR3 length equals 16 residues. Trimming pared 5 bases from V and 4 bases from J, leaving 19 bases between. For the CDR3, the DNA is TGTGCCAGCAGCCGGGGACCGGGAGGGGGCTCAGATACGCAGTATTTT. Translation gives CASSRGPGGGSDTQYF.

This clonotype was detected ten times or more. V and J are TRBV11-2 and TRBJ1-1; D uncertain. Per germline, CDR1 SGHAT and CDR2 FQNNGV. CDR3 size: 14 residues. V lost 0 bases to trimming and J lost 4 bases, with 9 bases between them. CDR3: CASSLDRGGTEAFF. The CDR3 bases are TGTGCCAGCAGCTTAGATCGGGGTGGCACTGAAGCTTTCTTT.

This clonotype was observed many times. The chain is built from TRBV10-2 and TRBJ2-1, with D maybe TRBD2 (6 bases). The CDR3 runs to 18 residues. The germline V and J ends were trimmed by 2 bases and 7 bases, with 24 bases remaining between them. Germline V lookup: CDR1 WSHSY, CDR2 SAAADI. The CDR3 region is CASSEIGSWEEVRNEQFF. The CDR3 DNA sequence: TGCGCCAGCAGTGAGATTGGGTCGTGGGAGGAGGTTCGAAATGAGCAGTTCTTC.

V is TRBV6-2 or TRBV6-3 and J is TRBJ1-1, with 8 bases lining up with TRBD1. Germline V lookup: CDR1 MNHEY, CDR2 SVGEGT. The V gene end was trimmed by 7 bases and the J gene end by 2 bases; junction bases not matched to a gene: 9. The length of the CDR3 is 15 residues. The CDR3 reads CASTDLDRGNTEAFF. The DNA of the CDR3 is TGTGCCAGCACCGACCTTGACAGGGGAAACACTGAAGCTTTCTTT.

This sequence joins TRBV4-1 and TRBJ2-7; D gene uncertain. V lost 1 base and J lost 0, with 13 bases in between. Germline CDR1 reads MGHRA; CDR2 reads YSYEKL. The CDR3 is 16 residues long. As DNA, the CDR3 is TGCGCCAGCAGCCAAGTCGCGGAAGGAGCCTCCTACGAGCAGTACGTC. Amino acids: CASSQVAEGASYEQYV.

The J gene is TRBJ2-1, the V gene TRBV6-2 or TRBV6-3; TRBD2 aligns across 14 bases. Germline V gives CDR1 MNHEY, CDR2 SVGEGT. This CDR3 contains 16 residues. Trimming cost V 6 bases and J 2 bases; bases outside gene matches: 3. CDR3 DNA: TGTGCCAGCAGACCGGGACTAGCGGGAGCCTACAATGAGCAGTTCTTC. Translating gives CASRPGLAGAYNEQFF.

The chain joins TRBV11-3 to TRBJ2-3, with 14 bases fitting TRBD2. The CDR3 extends over 16 amino acids. Losses at the gene ends were 5 bases for V and 6 bases for J; bases not matched to a gene: 7. Germline V CDR1 and CDR2: SGHNT, YENEEA. This chain's CDR3 is CASSLGLAGAKDTQYF. CDR3 nucleotide sequence: TGTGCCAGCAGCCTGGGACTAGCGGGAGCGAAGGATACGCAGTATTTT. Supplemented by reference TRBV11-3 and TRBJ2-3, the full variable domain reads EAGVVQSPRYKIIEKKQPVAFWCNPISGHNTLYWYLQNLGQGPELLIRYENEEAVDDSQLPKDRFSAERLKGVDSTLKIQPAELGDSAVYLCASSLGLAGAKDTQYFGPGTRLTVL.